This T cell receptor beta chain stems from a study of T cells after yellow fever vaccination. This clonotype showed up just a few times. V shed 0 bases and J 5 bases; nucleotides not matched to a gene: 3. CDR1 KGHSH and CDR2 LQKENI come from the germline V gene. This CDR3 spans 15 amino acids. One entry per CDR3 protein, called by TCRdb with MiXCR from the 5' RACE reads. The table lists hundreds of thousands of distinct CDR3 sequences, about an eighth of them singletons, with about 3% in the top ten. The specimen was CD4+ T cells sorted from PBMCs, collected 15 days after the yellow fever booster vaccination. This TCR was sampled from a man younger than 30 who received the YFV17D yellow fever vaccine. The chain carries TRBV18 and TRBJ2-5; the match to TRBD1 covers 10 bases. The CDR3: CASSPPDRGQETQYF. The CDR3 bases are TGTGCCAGCTCACCACCCGACAGGGGGCAGGAGACCCAGTACTTC.